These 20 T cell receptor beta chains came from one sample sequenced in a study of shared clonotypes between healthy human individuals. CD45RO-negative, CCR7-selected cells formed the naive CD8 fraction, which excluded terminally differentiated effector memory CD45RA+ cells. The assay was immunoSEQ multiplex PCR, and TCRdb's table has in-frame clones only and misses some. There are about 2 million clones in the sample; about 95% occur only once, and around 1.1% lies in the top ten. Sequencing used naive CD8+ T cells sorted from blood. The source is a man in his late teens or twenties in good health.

CDR3 in DNA: TGTGCCAGCAGTGAATGGACAGGGGTGCTTAATTCACCCCTCCACTTT. It encodes CASSEWTGVLNSPLHF. The chain recombines TRBV6-1 with TRBJ1-6; 9 bases are a match to TRBD1. The ends lost 2 bases at V and 6 bases at J; junction bases unmatched: 5. The CDR3 spans 16 residues. Germline CDR1 and CDR2: MNHNS and SASEGT.

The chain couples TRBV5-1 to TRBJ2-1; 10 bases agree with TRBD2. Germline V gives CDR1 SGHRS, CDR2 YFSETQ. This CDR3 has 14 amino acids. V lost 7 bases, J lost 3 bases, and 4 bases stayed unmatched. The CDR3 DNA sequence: TGCGCCAGCGCCTGGACTAGCGGCTACAATGAGCAGTTCTTC. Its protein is CASAWTSGYNEQFF.

CDR3 amino acids: CASSHLDLSGRGADTQYF. The CDR3 DNA follows: TGTGCCAGCAGCCACCTAGATCTTAGCGGGAGAGGGGCAGATACGCAGTATTTT. This chain connects TRBV9 to TRBJ2-3; the match to TRBD2 covers 9 bases. The CDR3 is 18 amino acids. Per the germline V gene, CDR1 is SGDLS and CDR2 is YYNGEE. J lost 4 bases, V lost 4 bases, and 16 bases had no gene match.

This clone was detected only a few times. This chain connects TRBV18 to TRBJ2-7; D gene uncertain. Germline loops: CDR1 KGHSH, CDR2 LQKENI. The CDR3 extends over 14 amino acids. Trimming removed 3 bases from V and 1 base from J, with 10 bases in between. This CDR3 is CASSPLQTSYEQYF. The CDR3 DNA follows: TGTGCCAGCTCACCTCTCCAGACGTCCTACGAGCAGTACTTC.

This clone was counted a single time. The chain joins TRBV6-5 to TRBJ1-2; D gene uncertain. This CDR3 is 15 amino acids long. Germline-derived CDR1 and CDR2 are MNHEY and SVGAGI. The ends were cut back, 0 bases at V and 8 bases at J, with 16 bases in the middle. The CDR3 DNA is TGTGCCAGCAGTTACTCATCCGATGCAAGCGGGGGCTACACCTTC. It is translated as CASSYSSDASGGYTF.

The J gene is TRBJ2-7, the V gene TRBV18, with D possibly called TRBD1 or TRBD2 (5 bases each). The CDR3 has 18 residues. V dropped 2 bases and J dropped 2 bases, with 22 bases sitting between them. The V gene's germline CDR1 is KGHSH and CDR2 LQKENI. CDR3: CASSPVYSGDLPPYEQYF. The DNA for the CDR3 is TGTGCCAGCTCACCAGTGTATAGTGGGGACCTTCCCCCCTACGAGCAGTACTTC.

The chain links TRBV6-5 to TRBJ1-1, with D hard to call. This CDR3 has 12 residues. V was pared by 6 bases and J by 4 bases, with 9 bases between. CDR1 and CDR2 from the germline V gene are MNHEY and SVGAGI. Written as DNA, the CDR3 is TGTGCCAGCAGCAGCGGCTTCACTGAAGCTTTCTTT. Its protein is CASSSGFTEAFF.

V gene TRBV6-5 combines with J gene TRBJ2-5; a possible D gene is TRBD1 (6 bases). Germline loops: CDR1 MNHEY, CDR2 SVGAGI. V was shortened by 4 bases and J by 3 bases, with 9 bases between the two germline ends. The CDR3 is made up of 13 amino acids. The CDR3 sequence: CASSSSGEETQYF. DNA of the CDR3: TGTGCCAGCAGTTCCTCAGGGGAAGAGACCCAGTACTTC.

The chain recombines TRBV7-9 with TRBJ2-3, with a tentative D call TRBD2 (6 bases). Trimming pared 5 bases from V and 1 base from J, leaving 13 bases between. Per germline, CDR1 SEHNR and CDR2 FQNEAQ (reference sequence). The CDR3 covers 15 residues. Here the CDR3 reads CASSPFSGGTDTQYF. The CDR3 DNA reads TGTGCCAGCAGCCCCTTTTCGGGGGGCACAGATACGCAGTATTTT.

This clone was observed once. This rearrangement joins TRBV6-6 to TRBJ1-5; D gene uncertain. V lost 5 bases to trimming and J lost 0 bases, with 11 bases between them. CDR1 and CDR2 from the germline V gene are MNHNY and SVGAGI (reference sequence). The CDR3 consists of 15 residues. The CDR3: CASSQTVNSNQPQHF. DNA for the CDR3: TGTGCCAGCAGTCAAACAGTTAATAGCAATCAGCCCCAGCATTTT.

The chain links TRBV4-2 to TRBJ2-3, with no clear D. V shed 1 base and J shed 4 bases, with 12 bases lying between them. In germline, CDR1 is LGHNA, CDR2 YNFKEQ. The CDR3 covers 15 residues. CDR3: CASSQVVLEPDTQYF. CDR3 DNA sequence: TGTGCCAGCAGCCAAGTCGTATTGGAGCCAGATACGCAGTATTTT.

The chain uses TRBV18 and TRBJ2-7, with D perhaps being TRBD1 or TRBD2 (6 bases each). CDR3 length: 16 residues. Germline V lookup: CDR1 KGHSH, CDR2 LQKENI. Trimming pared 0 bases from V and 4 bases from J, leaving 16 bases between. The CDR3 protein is CASSPPGGGPLYEQYF. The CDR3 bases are TGTGCCAGCTCACCACCGGGGGGCGGGCCCCTTTACGAGCAGTACTTC. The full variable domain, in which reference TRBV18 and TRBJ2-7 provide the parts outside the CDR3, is NAGVMQNPRHLVRRRGQEARLRCSPMKGHSHVYWYRQLPEEGLKFMVYLQKENIIDESGMPKERFSAEFPKEGPSILRIQQVVRGDSAAYFCASSPPGGGPLYEQYFGPGTRLTVT.

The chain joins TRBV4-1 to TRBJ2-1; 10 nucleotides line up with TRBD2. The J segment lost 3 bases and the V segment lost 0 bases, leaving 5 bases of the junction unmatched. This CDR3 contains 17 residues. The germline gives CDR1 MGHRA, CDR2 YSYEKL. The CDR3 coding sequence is TGCGCCAGCAGCCAAGATTTCACTAGCGGGGTCTACAATGAGCAGTTCTTC. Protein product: CASSQDFTSGVYNEQFF.

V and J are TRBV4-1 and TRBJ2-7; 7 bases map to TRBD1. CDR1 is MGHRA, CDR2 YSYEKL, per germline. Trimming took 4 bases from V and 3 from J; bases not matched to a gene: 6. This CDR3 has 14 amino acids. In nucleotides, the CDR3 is TGCGCCAGCAGCCTCAGGGCAGGGGGCTACGAGCAGTACTTC. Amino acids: CASSLRAGGYEQYF.

CDR3 sequence reads: CASTVLQRDTEAFF. The CDR3 DNA sequence: TGTGCCAGCACCGTTTTACAGAGGGACACTGAAGCTTTCTTT. The rearrangement uses TRBV7-9 and TRBJ1-1; D gene uncertain. This CDR3 has 14 residues. The V end was cut by 7 bases, the J end by 3 bases, with 15 bases between. Per germline, CDR1 SEHNR and CDR2 FQNEAQ (reference sequence). Variable domain in full (rest from reference TRBV7-9 and TRBJ1-1): DTGVSQNPRHKITKRGQNVTFRCDPISEHNRLYWYRQTLGQGPEFLTYFQNEAQLEKSRLLSDRFSAERPKGSFSTLEIQRTEQGDSAMYLCASTVLQRDTEAFFGQGTRLTVV.

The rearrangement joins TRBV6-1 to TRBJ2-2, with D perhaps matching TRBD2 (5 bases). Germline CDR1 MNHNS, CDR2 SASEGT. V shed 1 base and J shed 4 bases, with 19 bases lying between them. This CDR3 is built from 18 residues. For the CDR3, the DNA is TGTGCCAGCAGTGAAGAGTGGTACGAGGGCTCGGGCACCGGGGAGCTGTTTTTT. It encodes CASSEEWYEGSGTGELFF.

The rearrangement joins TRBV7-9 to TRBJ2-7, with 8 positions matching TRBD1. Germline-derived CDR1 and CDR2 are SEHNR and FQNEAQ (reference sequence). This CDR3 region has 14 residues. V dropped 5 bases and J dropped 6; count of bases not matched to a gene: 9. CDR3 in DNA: TGTGCCAGCAGCCACGGACAGGGAATAGTCGAGCAGTACTTC. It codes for CASSHGQGIVEQYF.

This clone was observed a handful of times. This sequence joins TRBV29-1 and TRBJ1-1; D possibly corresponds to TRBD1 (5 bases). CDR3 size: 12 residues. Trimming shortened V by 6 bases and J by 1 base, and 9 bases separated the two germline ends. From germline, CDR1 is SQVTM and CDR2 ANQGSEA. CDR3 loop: CSVGEENTEAFF. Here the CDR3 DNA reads TGCAGCGTGGGGGAGGAGAACACTGAAGCTTTCTTT.

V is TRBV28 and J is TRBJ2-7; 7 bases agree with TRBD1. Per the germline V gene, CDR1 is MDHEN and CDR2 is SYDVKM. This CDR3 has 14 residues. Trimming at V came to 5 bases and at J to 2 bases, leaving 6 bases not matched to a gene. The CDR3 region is CASSTRDSAYEQYF. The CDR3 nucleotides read TGTGCCAGCAGTACCCGGGACAGCGCCTACGAGCAGTACTTC. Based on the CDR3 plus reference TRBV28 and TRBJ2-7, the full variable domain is DVKVTQSSRYLVKRTGEKVFLECVQDMDHENMFWYRQDPGLGLRLIYFSYDVKMKEKGDIPEGYSVSREKKERFSLILESASTNQTSMYLCASSTRDSAYEQYFGPGTRLTVT.

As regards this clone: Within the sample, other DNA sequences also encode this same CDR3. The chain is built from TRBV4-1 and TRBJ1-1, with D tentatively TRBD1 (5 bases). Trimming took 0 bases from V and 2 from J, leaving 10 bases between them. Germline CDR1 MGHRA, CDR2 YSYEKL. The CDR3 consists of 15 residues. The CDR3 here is CASSQEGRANTEAFF. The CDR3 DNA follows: TGCGCCAGCAGCCAAGAAGGCAGGGCTAACACTGAAGCTTTCTTT.